This TCR beta chain was observed in a study of shared clonotypes between healthy human individuals. V lost 4 bases, J lost 2 bases, and 2 bases stayed unmatched. This CDR3 spans 14 amino acids. The germline CDR1 and CDR2 sequences are GTSNPN and SVGIG (reference sequence). Study-wide results and caveats: Incomplete sequencing of sorted subsets was indicated by rarefaction despite large depth.

Points on this clone: Its antigen is undetermined.

Healthy adults negative for HIV, lacking recent acute infections or vaccinations, served as donors. There were only Caucasian adults among the donors, and all lived in Nashville, Tennessee. Here immunoSEQ multiplex PCR was the method, and the copy in TCRdb shows in-frame clones only, minus some. The sample contains more than 2,000,000 clones, more than 80% of which appear only once. The chain has TRBV30 and TRBJ2-6; 7 bases match TRBD1. This clonotype was obtained from a man between 18 and 35 years old in good health. Some clones in this sample may be carry-over from other donors' samples. The specimen sequenced was naive CD4+ T cells from PBMCs. The sample's subset: CD45RA+ positively selected. The CDR3 coding sequence is TGTGCCTGGAAGACAGGGACTGGGGCCAACGTCCTGACTTTC. Translated, it gives CAWKTGTGANVLTF.